The 23 T cell receptor beta chains in this list originate from one sample, sequenced in a study of T cell repertoires in cytomegalovirus infection. Their antigens remain unidentified. TCRdb re-analysed the reads in MiXCR, keeping a single row per CDR3 protein. The data contain 300,000 or so distinct CDR3 sequences, 25% of them singletons. The material was cultured PBMCs, obtained from culture after CMV antigen stimulation. The origin of the receptors is a human donor in good health (CMV status not recorded). Some clones in this sample may be carry-over from other donors' samples.

This clonotype was picked up a small number of times. The gene calls are TRBV6-1 and TRBJ2-7; the match to TRBD2 covers 10 bases. Germline values: CDR1 MNHNS, CDR2 SASEGT. There are 17 residues in the CDR3. V trimming: 6 bases; J trimming: 0 bases; junction bases outside the gene matches: 11. The CDR3 protein is CASSCLGLAYSSYEQYF. The CDR3 nucleotides are TGTGCCAGCAGCTGCCTGGGACTAGCGTATAGCTCCTACGAGCAGTACTTC.

The gene calls are TRBV28 and TRBJ2-1; a possible D gene is TRBD2 (5 bases). CDR1 is MDHEN, CDR2 SYDVKM, per germline. The CDR3 runs to 14 residues. The V end lost 8 bases, the J end lost 7 bases, and 18 bases lay between the germline ends. The CDR3 coding sequence is TGTGCCAGCCGAGGACTCCTTCTGGGTAATGAGCAGTTCTTC. This encodes CASRGLLLGNEQFF.

This clonotype appeared once. The chain carries TRBV29-1 and TRBJ1-1, with a possible D match to TRBD1 (6 bases). Germline V gene sequence: CDR1 SQVTM, CDR2 ANQGSEA. The CDR3 length is 12 residues. The V end was cut by 4 bases, the J end by 3 bases, with 9 bases between. The CDR3: CSVGGAYTEAFF. The CDR3 nucleotides read TGCAGCGTTGGGGGGGCTTACACTGAAGCTTTCTTT. Combining the CDR3 with reference TRBV29-1 and TRBJ1-1 gives the whole variable domain SAVISQKPSRDICQRGTSLTIQCQVDSQVTMMFWYRQQPGQSLTLIATANQGSEATYESGFVIDKFPISRPNLTFSTLTVSNMSPEDSSIYLCSVGGAYTEAFFGQGTRLTVV.

The chain carries TRBV27 and TRBJ2-7, with TRBD2 identical over 7 bases. CDR3 length: 15 residues. The germline CDR1 and CDR2 sequences are MNHEY and SMNVEV (reference sequence). V trimming: 3 bases; J trimming: 4 bases; junction bases outside the gene matches: 9. CDR3 region: CASSFASGTGYEQYF. CDR3 in DNA: TGTGCCAGCAGTTTCGCTAGCGGTACGGGGTACGAGCAGTACTTC.

This clonotype occurred a few times. The chain employs TRBV18 and TRBJ2-3; no firm D call. Looked up from germline, CDR1 is KGHSH and CDR2 is LQKENI. V lost 1 base to trimming and J lost 2 bases, with 10 bases between them. The CDR3 is 15 residues long. The CDR3 spells CASSPRGTNTDTQYF. The CDR3 bases are TGTGCCAGCTCACCACGAGGAACGAACACAGATACGCAGTATTTT.

The sample holds a few counts of this clonotype. The chain carries TRBV20-1 and TRBJ2-5; 10 bases are a match to TRBD1. Germline CDR1 reads DFQATT; CDR2 reads SNEGSKA (reference sequence). The ends lost 5 bases at V and 5 bases at J; junction bases unmatched: 8. The CDR3 totals 14 residues. CDR3 in amino acids: CSAVGQGGWETQYF. In DNA, the CDR3 is TGCAGTGCTGTCGGACAGGGGGGGTGGGAGACCCAGTACTTC.

The chain links TRBV20-1 to TRBJ1-5, with a tentative D call TRBD1 (6 bases). With 5 bases removed from V and 5 bases from J, the gap between germline ends came to 22 bases. The germline V gene has CDR1 DFQATT and CDR2 SNEGSKA (reference sequence). CDR3 length equals 16 residues. In nucleotides, the CDR3 is TGCAGTGCTCGAGTCCCTACAGGGCTTAAAGATCAGCCCCAGCATTTT. It is translated as CSARVPTGLKDQPQHF.

This clonotype has a handful of counts. The rearrangement joins TRBV2 to TRBJ2-7, with 12 bases aligning to TRBD1. The CDR3 is made up of 15 amino acids. Unmatched junction bases numbered 10, after V lost 8 bases and J lost 5 bases. Germline CDR1 is SNHLY and CDR2 is FYNNEI. Here the CDR3 DNA reads TGTGCCAGCTTTCTACCGGGACAGGGGGCGAACGAGCAGTACGTC. This gives the protein CASFLPGQGANEQYV.

This clonotype occurred many times. The chain recombines TRBV7-2 with TRBJ2-5; 8 bases fit TRBD2. Per germline, CDR1 SGHTA and CDR2 FQGNSA. V dropped 5 bases and J dropped 5; count of bases not matched to a gene: 10. The CDR3 runs to 15 residues. CDR3 nucleotide sequence: TGTGCCAGCAGCACCAGCGGGAGTAGGGGGGAGACCCAGTACTTC. Protein sequence: CASSTSGSRGETQYF.

This sequence joins TRBV5-4 and TRBJ2-3; D not certain. Between the trimmed V and J ends, which lost 8 bases and 3 bases, there was a span of 13 bases. The CDR3 extends over 13 amino acids. Germline assignment: CDR1 SGHNT and CDR2 YYREEE (reference sequence). The CDR3 bases are TGTGCCAGGAGCAATCTAGGAACAGATACGCAGTATTTT. This encodes CARSNLGTDTQYF.

The DNA for the CDR3 is TGCAGCGTTGACGCGGGAAACTATGGCTACACCTTC. Amino acids: CSVDAGNYGYTF. The chain carries TRBV29-1 and TRBJ1-2, with D unclear. Germline V gene data show CDR1 as SQVTM and CDR2 as ANQGSEA. Trimming took 3 bases from V and 2 from J, leaving 7 bases between them. This CDR3 spans 12 amino acids.

This clonotype was detected ten times or more. The V and J genes are TRBV14 and TRBJ2-4; either TRBD1 or TRBD2 may fit D (5 bases each). CDR1 SGHDN and CDR2 FVKESK come from the germline V gene. V lost 1 base, J lost 6 bases, and 16 bases lay in between. This CDR3 has 16 residues. CDR3 protein: CASSQGPGPARNIQYF. The CDR3 DNA sequence: TGTGCCAGCAGCCAAGGTCCGGGACCCGCTAGAAACATTCAGTACTTC.

This chain uses TRBV4-1 with TRBJ2-7, with D perhaps TRBD2 (7 bases). This CDR3 is built from 14 residues. CDR1 is MGHRA, CDR2 YSYEKL, per germline. Trimming cost V 3 bases and J 3 bases, with 12 bases left between them. The CDR3 sequence is CASSQPRGGYEQYF. The CDR3 DNA reads as TGCGCCAGCAGCCAGCCAAGGGGGGGCTACGAGCAGTACTTC.

Notes on this clonotype: A much larger clone lies one base from this, so it may be a read error. The V gene is TRBV2, the J gene TRBJ2-5, with D possibly being TRBD1 (5 bases). The CDR3 consists of 13 residues. Germline CDR1 is SNHLY and CDR2 is FYNNEI. CDR3 nucleotide sequence: TGTGCCAGCAGCCAAGACAGACAAGGGACCCAGTACTTC. Encoded protein: CASSQDRQGTQYF.

This clonotype was detected ten times or more. The genes are TRBV28 and TRBJ2-1; 7 nucleotides agree with TRBD2. Losses at the gene ends were 7 bases for V and 7 bases for J; bases not matched to a gene: 13. The CDR3 totals 15 residues. Germline V gives CDR1 MDHEN, CDR2 SYDVKM. CDR3 in amino acids: CASNPGAGDANEQFF. In DNA form, the CDR3 reads TGTGCCAGCAATCCGGGTGCGGGAGACGCGAATGAGCAGTTCTTC.

J is TRBJ2-5 and V is TRBV24-1, with 8 bases identical to TRBD2. This CDR3 comprises 15 residues. The germline V gene encodes CDR1 KGHDR and CDR2 SFDVKD. J lost 4 bases, V lost 3 bases, and 6 bases had no gene match. This CDR3 reads CATSDPGTSGETQYF. DNA of the CDR3: TGTGCCACCAGTGATCCCGGGACTAGTGGAGAGACCCAGTACTTC.

This chain connects TRBV7-2 to TRBJ1-5; perhaps TRBD1 as D (5 bases). Germline CDR1 SGHTA, CDR2 FQGNSA. With 5 bases removed from V and 1 base from J, the gap between germline ends came to 12 bases. The CDR3 runs to 15 residues. The CDR3 is CASSLSKGSNQPQHF. Here the CDR3 DNA reads TGTGCCAGCAGCCTTTCGAAGGGGAGCAATCAGCCCCAGCATTTT.

The chain combines TRBV20-1 with TRBJ2-3; 10 bases align to TRBD1. The germline V gene encodes CDR1 DFQATT and CDR2 SNEGSKA (reference sequence). CDR3 length: 14 residues. The V gene end was trimmed by 4 bases and the J gene end by 4 bases; junction bases not matched to a gene: 5. CDR3 sequence (DNA): TGCAGTGCTACCGGGACAGGGGTCGCAGATACGCAGTATTTT. This sequence encodes CSATGTGVADTQYF.

This clonotype has a handful of counts. The chain joins TRBV7-9 to TRBJ2-1; possible D gene TRBD1, 5 bases. Trimming left V 5 bases short and J 6 bases short, with 20 bases between. From germline, CDR1 is SEHNR and CDR2 FQNEAQ (reference sequence). The CDR3 loop spans 16 amino acids. Here the CDR3 DNA reads TGTGCCAGCAGCCCAAGGGGCCAAAGAAGGCTCAATGAGCAGTTCTTC. Its translation: CASSPRGQRRLNEQFF.

This clonotype was observed at least ten times. V usage is TRBV7-9 and J usage is TRBJ2-6; 11 positions agree with TRBD2. Germline loops: CDR1 SEHNR, CDR2 FQNEAQ (reference sequence). The J segment lost 0 bases and the V segment lost 6 bases, leaving 4 bases of the junction unmatched. This CDR3 has 17 amino acids. The CDR3 nucleotides are TGTGCCAGCAGGAGACTAGCGGGATCCTCTGGGGCCAACGTCCTGACTTTC. Amino acids: CASRRLAGSSGANVLTF.

This clonotype showed up just a few times. This chain connects TRBV7-9 to TRBJ1-1; TRBD1 might be the D (6 bases). Between the trimmed V and J ends, which lost 2 bases and 6 bases, there was a span of 10 bases. The CDR3 spans 13 residues. CDR1 and CDR2 (germline): SEHNR, FQNEAQ (reference sequence). The CDR3 bases are TGTGCCAGCAGCTTAATGGGGGCGGCTGAAGCTTTCTTT. Protein sequence: CASSLMGAAEAFF.

This clonotype was recorded once. In DNA form, the CDR3 reads TGTGCCAGTAATACTCTCCGGGACGGCAGAGAAAAACTGTTTTTT. Protein sequence: CASNTLRDGREKLFF. The chain is built from TRBV19 and TRBJ1-4, with a tentative D call TRBD1 (5 bases). The germline V and J ends were trimmed by 7 bases and 8 bases, with 20 bases remaining between them. This CDR3 is built from 15 residues. Germline CDR1 is LNHDA and CDR2 is SQIVND (reference sequence).

This clonotype was seen repeatedly, ten times or more. This chain connects TRBV7-2 to TRBJ2-1; D perhaps matches TRBD2 (6 bases). This CDR3 is 15 amino acids long. Trimming left V 5 bases short and J 2 bases short, with 13 bases between. Germline V gene data show CDR1 as SGHTA and CDR2 as FQGNSA. The chain's CDR3 is CASSQTSSPYNEQFF. The CDR3 region has the DNA TGTGCCAGCAGCCAGACTAGTTCGCCCTACAATGAGCAGTTCTTC.